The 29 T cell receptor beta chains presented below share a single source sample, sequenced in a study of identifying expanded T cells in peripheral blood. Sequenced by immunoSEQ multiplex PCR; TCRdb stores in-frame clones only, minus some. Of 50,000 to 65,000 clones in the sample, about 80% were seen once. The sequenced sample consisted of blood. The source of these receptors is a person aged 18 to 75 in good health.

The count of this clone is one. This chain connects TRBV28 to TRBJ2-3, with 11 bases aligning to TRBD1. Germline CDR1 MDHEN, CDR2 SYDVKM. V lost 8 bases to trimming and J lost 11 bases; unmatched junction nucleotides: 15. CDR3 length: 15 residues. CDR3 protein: CASWPRTGGGIGQYF. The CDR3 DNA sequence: TGTGCCAGCTGGCCTCGGACAGGGGGCGGGATAGGGCAGTATTTT.

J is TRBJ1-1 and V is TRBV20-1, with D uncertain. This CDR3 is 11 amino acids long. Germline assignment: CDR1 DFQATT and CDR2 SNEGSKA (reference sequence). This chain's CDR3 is CSARPVSEAFF. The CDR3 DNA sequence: TGCAGCGCCAGGCCAGTCAGTGAAGCTTTCTTT.

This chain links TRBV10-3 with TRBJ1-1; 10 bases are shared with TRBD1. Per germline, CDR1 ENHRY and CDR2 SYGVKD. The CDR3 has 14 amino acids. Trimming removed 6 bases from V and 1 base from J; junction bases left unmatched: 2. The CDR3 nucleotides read TGTGCCATCAGGGGGACAGGGGCGAACACTGAAGCTTTCTTT. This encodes CAIRGTGANTEAFF.

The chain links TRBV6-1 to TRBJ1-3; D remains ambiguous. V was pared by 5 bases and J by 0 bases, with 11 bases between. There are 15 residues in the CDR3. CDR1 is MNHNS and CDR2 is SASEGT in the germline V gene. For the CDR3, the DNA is TGTGCCAGCAGTCCTTTGACTCTCTCTGGAAACACCATATATTTT. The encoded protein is CASSPLTLSGNTIYF.

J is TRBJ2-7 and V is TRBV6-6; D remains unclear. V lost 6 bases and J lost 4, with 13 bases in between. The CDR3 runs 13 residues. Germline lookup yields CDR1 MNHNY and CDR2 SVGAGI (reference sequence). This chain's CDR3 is CASRQWVNYEQYF. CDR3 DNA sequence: TGTGCCAGCAGACAGTGGGTGAATTACGAGCAGTACTTC.

CDR3 amino acids: CASSSPGTGFEQYV. CDR3 DNA sequence: TGTGCCAGCAGCTCCCCAGGGACAGGGTTCGAGCAGTACGTC. The V call is TRBV7-3, the J call TRBJ2-7, with 9 positions matching TRBD1. The germline V gene has CDR1 SGHTA and CDR2 FQGTGA. The CDR3 loop spans 14 amino acids. Unmatched junction bases numbered 7, after V lost 4 bases and J lost 6 bases.

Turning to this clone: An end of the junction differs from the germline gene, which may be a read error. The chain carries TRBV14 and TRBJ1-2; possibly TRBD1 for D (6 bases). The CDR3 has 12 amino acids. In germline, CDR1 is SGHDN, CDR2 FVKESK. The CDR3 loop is CAGSQGNYGYTF. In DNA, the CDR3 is TGTGCCGGCAGCCAGGGGAACTATGGCTACACCTTC.

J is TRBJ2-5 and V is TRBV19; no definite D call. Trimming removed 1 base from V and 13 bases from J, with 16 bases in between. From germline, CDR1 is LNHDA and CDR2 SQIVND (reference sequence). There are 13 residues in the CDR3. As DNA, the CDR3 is TGTGCCAGTAGTATAGTTGTCGGGCGGACGTCGTACTTC. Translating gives CASSIVVGRTSYF.

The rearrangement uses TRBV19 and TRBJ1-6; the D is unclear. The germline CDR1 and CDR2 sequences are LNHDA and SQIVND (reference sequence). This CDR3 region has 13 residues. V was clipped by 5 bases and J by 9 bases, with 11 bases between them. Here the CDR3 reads CASSANPISPLHF. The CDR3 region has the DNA TGTGCCAGTAGTGCCAACCCGATTTCACCCCTCCACTTT.

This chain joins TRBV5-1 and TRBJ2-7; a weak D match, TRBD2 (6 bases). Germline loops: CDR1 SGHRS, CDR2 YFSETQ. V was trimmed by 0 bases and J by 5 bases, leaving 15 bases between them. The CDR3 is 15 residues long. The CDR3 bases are TGCGCCAGCAGCTTGGATCCGGGAGTTCTTAACGAGCAGTACTTC. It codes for CASSLDPGVLNEQYF.

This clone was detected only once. The CDR3, as DNA: TGTGCCAGCAGTGGGGGACTAATCGGGACCCAGTACTTC. It encodes CASSGGLIGTQYF. The rearrangement uses TRBV27 and TRBJ2-5, with 7 bases matching TRBD2. Germline CDR1 is MNHEY and CDR2 is SMNVEV (reference sequence). This CDR3 has 13 residues. Germline trimming cut 5 bases from V and 7 bases from J; bases unmatched to any gene: 7.

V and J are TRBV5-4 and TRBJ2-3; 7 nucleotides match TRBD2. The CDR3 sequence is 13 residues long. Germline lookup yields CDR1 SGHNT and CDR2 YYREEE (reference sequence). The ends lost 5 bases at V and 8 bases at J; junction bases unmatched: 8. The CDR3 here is CASRTGLTSTQYF. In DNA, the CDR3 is TGTGCCAGCAGAACGGGACTAACCAGTACGCAGTATTTT. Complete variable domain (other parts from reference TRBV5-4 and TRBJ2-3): ETGVTQSPTHLIKTRGQQVTLRCSSQSGHNTVSWYQQALGQGPQFIFQYYREEENGRGNFPPRFSGLQFPNYSSELNVNALELDDSALYLCASRTGLTSTQYFGPGTRLTVL.

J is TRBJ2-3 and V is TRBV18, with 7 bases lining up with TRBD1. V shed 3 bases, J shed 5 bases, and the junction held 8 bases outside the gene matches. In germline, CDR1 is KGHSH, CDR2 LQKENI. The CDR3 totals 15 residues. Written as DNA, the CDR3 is TGTGCCAGCTCACCTCGGACAGGAGAGGGAGATACGCAGTATTTT. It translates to CASSPRTGEGDTQYF.

The CDR3 loop reads CASSIGAANSPLHF. As DNA, the CDR3 is TGTGCCAGTAGTATAGGCGCCGCTAATTCACCCCTCCACTTT. This chain connects TRBV19 to TRBJ1-6; D unclear. The CDR3 has 14 residues. The V and J ends lost 1 base and 6 bases respectively, with 7 bases between them. Per the germline V gene, CDR1 is LNHDA and CDR2 is SQIVND (reference sequence). Full variable domain (missing parts from reference TRBV19 and TRBJ1-6): DGGITQSPKYLFRKEGQNVTLSCEQNLNHDAMYWYRQDPGQGLRLIYYSQIVNDFQKGDIAEGYSVSREKKESFPLTVTSAQKNPTAFYLCASSIGAANSPLHFGNGTRLTVT.

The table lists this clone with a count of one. The CDR3 DNA reads as TGTGCCAGCAGCTCGGACTATGGGGAGACCCAGTACTTC. Translated: CASSSDYGETQYF. V gene TRBV7-8 combines with J gene TRBJ2-5; tentative D call: TRBD2 (6 bases). Trimming removed 4 bases from V and 5 bases from J, with 11 bases in between. From germline, CDR1 is SGHVS and CDR2 FQNEAQ. CDR3 length: 13 residues.

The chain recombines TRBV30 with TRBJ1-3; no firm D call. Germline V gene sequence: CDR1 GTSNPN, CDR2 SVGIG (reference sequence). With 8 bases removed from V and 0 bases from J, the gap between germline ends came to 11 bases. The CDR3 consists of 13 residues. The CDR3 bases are TGTGCCGGTGTTGCGCCCTCTGGAAACACCATATATTTT. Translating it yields CAGVAPSGNTIYF.

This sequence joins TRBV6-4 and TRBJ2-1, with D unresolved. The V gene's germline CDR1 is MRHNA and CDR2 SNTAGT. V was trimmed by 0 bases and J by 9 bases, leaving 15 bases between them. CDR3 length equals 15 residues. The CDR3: CASSDSGRSVGEQFF. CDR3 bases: TGTGCCAGCAGTGACTCCGGACGGAGTGTGGGTGAGCAGTTCTTC.

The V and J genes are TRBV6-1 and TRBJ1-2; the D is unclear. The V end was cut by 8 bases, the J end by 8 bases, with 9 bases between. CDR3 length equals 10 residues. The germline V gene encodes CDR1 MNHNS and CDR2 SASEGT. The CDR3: CASGVPGYTF. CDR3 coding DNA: TGTGCCAGCGGGGTTCCCGGCTACACCTTC.

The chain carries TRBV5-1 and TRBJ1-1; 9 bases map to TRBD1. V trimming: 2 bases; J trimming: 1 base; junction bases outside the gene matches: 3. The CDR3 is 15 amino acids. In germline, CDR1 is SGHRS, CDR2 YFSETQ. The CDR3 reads CASSLGTGRNTEAFF. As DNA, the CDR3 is TGCGCCAGCAGCTTAGGGACAGGGAGGAACACTGAAGCTTTCTTT.

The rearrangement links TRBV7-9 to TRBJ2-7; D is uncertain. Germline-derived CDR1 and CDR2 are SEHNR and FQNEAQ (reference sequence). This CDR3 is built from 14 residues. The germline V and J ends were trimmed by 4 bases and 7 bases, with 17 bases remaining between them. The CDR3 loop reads CASSYGVAPLEQYV. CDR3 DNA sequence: TGTGCCAGCAGCTACGGAGTGGCGCCCCTGGAGCAGTACGTC.

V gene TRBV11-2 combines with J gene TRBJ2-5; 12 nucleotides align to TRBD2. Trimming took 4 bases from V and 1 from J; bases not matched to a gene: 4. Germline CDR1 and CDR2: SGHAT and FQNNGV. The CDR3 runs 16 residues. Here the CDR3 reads CASSSTTSGSQETQYF. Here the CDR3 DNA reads TGTGCCAGCAGCTCAACGACTAGCGGGAGCCAAGAGACCCAGTACTTC.

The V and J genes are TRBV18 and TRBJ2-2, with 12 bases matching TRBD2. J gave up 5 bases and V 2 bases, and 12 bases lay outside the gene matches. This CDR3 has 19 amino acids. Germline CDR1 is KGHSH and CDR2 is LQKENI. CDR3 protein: CASSPNVRLAGVKTGELFF. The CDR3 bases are TGTGCCAGCTCACCAAATGTCCGACTAGCGGGGGTCAAGACCGGGGAGCTGTTTTTT. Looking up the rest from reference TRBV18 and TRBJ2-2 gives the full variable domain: NAGVMQNPRHLVRRRGQEARLRCSPMKGHSHVYWYRQLPEEGLKFMVYLQKENIIDESGMPKERFSAEFPKEGPSILRIQQVVRGDSAAYFCASSPNVRLAGVKTGELFFGEGSRLTVL.

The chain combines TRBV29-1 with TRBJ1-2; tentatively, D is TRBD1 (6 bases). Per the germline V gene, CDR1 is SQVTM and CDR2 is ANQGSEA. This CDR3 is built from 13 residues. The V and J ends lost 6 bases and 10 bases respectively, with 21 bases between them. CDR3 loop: CSVGDKAAAVYTF. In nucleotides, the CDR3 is TGCAGCGTGGGGGACAAGGCCGCTGCGGTCTACACCTTC.

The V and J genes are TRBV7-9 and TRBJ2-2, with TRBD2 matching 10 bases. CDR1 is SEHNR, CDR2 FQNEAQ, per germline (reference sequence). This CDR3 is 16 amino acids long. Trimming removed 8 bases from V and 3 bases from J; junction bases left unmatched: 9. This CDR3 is CASVDGLAVHTGELFF. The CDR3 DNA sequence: TGTGCCAGCGTAGATGGACTAGCGGTTCACACCGGGGAGCTGTTTTTT.

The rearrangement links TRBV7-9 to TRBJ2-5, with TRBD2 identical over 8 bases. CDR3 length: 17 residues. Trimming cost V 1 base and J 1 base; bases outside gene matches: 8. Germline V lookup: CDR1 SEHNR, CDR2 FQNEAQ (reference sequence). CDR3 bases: TGTGCCAGCAGCTTAGGGGAGGCGGGGGGCGTCCAAGAGACCCAGTACTTC. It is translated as CASSLGEAGGVQETQYF.

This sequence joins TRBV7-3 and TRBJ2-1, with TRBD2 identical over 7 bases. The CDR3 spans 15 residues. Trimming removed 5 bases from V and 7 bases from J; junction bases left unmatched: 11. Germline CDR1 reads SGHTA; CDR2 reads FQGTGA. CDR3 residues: CASSPRELPRNEQFF. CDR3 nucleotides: TGTGCCAGCAGCCCGCGGGAGTTGCCGAGGAATGAGCAGTTCTTC. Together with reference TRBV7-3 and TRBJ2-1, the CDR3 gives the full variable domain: GAGVSQTPSNKVTEKGKYVELRCDPISGHTALYWYRQSLGQGPEFLIYFQGTGAADDSGLPNDRFFAVRPEGSVSTLKIQRTERGDSAVYLCASSPRELPRNEQFFGPGTRLTVL.

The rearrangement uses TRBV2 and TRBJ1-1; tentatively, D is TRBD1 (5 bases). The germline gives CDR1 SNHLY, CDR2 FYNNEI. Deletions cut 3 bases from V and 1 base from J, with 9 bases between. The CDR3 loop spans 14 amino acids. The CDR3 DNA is TGTGCCAGCAGTGATGGGCAGGGGAACACTGAAGCTTTCTTT. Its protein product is CASSDGQGNTEAFF. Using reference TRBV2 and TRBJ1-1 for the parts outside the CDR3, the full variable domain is EPEVTQTPSHQVTQMGQEVILRCVPISNHLYFYWYRQILGQKVEFLVSFYNNEISEKSEIFDDQFSVERPDGSNFTLKIRSTKLEDSAMYFCASSDGQGNTEAFFGQGTRLTVV.

The CDR3 reads CASSENPGGTSYEQYV. The CDR3 bases are TGTGCCAGCAGTGAAAATCCGGGGGGAACTTCCTACGAGCAGTACGTC. V is TRBV14 and J is TRBJ2-7, with TRBD2 identical over 7 bases. Germline values: CDR1 SGHDN, CDR2 FVKESK. CDR3 length equals 16 residues. The V and J ends lost 6 bases and 1 base, in that order; junction bases with no gene match: 12.

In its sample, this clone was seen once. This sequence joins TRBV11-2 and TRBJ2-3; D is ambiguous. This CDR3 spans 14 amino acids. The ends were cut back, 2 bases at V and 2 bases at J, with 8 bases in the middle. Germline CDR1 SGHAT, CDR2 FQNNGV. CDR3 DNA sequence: TGTGCCAGCAGCTTACGGCAGAACACAGATACGCAGTATTTT. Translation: CASSLRQNTDTQYF.